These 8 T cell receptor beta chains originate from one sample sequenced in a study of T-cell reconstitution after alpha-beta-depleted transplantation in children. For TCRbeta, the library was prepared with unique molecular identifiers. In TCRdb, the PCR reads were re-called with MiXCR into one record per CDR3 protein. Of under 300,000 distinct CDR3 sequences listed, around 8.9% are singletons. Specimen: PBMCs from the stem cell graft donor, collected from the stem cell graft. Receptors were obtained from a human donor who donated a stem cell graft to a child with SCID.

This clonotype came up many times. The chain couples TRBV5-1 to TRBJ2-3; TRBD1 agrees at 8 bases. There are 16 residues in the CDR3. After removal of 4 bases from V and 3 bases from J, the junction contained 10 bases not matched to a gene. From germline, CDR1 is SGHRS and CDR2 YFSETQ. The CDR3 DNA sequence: TGCGCCAGCAGCCCAACGACAGGGGTTGGGACAGATACGCAGTATTTT. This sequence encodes CASSPTTGVGTDTQYF.

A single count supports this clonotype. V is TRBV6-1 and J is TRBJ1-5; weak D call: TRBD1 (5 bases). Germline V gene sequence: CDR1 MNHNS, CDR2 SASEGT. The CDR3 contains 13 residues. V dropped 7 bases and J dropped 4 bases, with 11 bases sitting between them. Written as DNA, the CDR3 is TGTGCCAGCAACTTGGGGGGGAATCAGCCCCAGCATTTT. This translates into CASNLGGNQPQHF.

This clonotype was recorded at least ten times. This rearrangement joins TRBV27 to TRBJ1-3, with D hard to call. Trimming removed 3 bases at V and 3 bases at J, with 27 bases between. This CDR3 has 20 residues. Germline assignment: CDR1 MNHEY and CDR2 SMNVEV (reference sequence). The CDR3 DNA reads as TGTGCCAGCAGTTTTCCCCCAAAGGCCTGGACGGCCAAGCGTGGAAACACCATATATTTT. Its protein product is CASSFPPKAWTAKRGNTIYF.

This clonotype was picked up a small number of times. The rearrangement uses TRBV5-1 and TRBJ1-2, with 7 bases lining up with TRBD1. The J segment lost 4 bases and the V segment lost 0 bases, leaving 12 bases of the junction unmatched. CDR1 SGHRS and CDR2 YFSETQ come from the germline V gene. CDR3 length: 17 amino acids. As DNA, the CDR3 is TGCGCCAGCAGCTTGGATCCGGACAGGACGGGTACCTATGGCTACACCTTC. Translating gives CASSLDPDRTGTYGYTF. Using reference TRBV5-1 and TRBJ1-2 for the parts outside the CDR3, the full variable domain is KAGVTQTPRYLIKTRGQQVTLSCSPISGHRSVSWYQQTPGQGLQFLFEYFSETQRNKGNFPGRFSGRQFSNSRSEMNVSTLELGDSALYLCASSLDPDRTGTYGYTFGSGTRLTVV.

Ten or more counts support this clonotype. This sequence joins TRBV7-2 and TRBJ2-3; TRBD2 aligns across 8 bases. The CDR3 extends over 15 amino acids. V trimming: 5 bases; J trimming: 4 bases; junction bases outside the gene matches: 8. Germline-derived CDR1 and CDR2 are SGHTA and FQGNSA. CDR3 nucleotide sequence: TGTGCCAGCAGCCGACGGGGGGGAGGGGCAGATACGCAGTATTTT. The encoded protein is CASSRRGGGADTQYF.

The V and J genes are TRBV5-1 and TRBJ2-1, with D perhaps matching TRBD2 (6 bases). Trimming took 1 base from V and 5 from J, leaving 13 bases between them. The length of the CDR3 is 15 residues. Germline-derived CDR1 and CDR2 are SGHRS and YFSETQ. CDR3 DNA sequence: TGCGCCAGCAGCTTGTTACTAGCCACCAACAATGAGCAGTTCTTC. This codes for CASSLLLATNNEQFF.

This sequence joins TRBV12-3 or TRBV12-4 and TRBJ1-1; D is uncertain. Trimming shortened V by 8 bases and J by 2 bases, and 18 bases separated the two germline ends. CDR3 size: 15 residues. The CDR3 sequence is CASRRVLTFNTEAFF. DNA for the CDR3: TGTGCCAGCCGGAGAGTTCTTACCTTTAACACTGAAGCTTTCTTT.

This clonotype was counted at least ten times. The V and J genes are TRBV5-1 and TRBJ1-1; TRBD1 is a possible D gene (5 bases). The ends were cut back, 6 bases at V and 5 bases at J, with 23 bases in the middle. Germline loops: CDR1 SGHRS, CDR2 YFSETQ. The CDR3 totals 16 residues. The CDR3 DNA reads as TGCGCCAGCACCCCTGGGGGGGGGTACTCACGGACTGAAGCTTTCTTT. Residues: CASTPGGGYSRTEAFF.